These 32 T cell receptor beta chains came from one sample sequenced in a study of human T cells and chemical hapten exposure. MiXCR, applied by TCRdb to the RACE reads, yields one record per CDR3 protein. Of 55,000 to 75,000 distinct CDR3 sequences detected, around 6.5% appear once; the ten largest clones hold 3% to 3.5%. Sample time point: healthy volunteer bleed at 6 weeks. Total RNA was extracted from unfractionated whole blood. Sequencing was performed on whole blood. All receptors come from a female donor in good health. Some clones in this sample may be carry-over from other donors' samples.

This clonotype was recorded at least ten times. The rearrangement uses TRBV14 and TRBJ2-5; D is perhaps TRBD1 (6 bases). The V gene's germline CDR1 is SGHDN and CDR2 FVKESK. The ends were cut back, 6 bases at V and 2 bases at J, with 13 bases in the middle. This CDR3 is built from 14 residues. CDR3 sequence reads: CASRRGSGQETQYF. DNA for the CDR3: TGTGCCAGCAGAAGGGGGAGTGGGCAAGAGACCCAGTACTTC. The full variable domain, with the rest looked up from reference TRBV14 and TRBJ2-5, is EAGVTQFPSHSVIEKGQTVTLRCDPISGHDNLYWYRRVMGKEIKFLLHFVKESKQDESGMPNNRFLAERTGGTYSTLKVQPAELEDSGVYFCASRRGSGQETQYFGPGTRLLVL.

V usage is TRBV29-1 and J usage is TRBJ2-1; 8 bases are a match to TRBD2. The V and J ends lost 3 bases and 13 bases, in that order; junction bases with no gene match: 20. Germline CDR1 reads SQVTM; CDR2 reads ANQGSEA. This CDR3 has 16 residues. The CDR3 sequence is CSVDDGSGTRRIPQFF. The CDR3 DNA reads as TGCAGCGTTGATGATGGGAGCGGGACTAGACGGATTCCCCAGTTCTTC.

This clonotype showed up just a few times. The chain links TRBV20-1 to TRBJ2-4; D uncertain. Germline CDR1 reads DFQATT; CDR2 reads SNEGSKA (reference sequence). V was clipped by 4 bases and J by 1 base, with 8 bases between them. The CDR3 is 13 residues long. CDR3 DNA: TGCAGTGCTACCTACACGGCCAAAAACATTCAGTACTTC. Amino acids: CSATYTAKNIQYF.

This clonotype has a count of ten or more. The V and J genes are TRBV29-1 and TRBJ1-2, with D possibly TRBD1 on 6 matching bases. The germline V gene has CDR1 SQVTM and CDR2 ANQGSEA. The length of the CDR3 is 12 residues. V lost 7 bases to trimming and J lost 3 bases, with 12 bases between them. The CDR3 reads CSAEWGHYGYTF. The CDR3, as DNA: TGCAGCGCAGAGTGGGGGCACTATGGCTACACCTTC.

The chain joins TRBV7-9 to TRBJ1-4; the D is unclear. CDR3 length equals 15 residues. The germline V gene encodes CDR1 SEHNR and CDR2 FQNEAQ (reference sequence). V was cut by 5 bases and J by 8 bases, with 18 bases left in between. CDR3 nucleotide sequence: TGTGCCAGCAGCGAGGACCCCCTCCAGGAAGAAAAACTGTTTTTT. It specifies CASSEDPLQEEKLFF.

At least ten counts were recorded for this clonotype. The chain combines TRBV5-4 with TRBJ1-1; no reliable D call. The V gene lost 2 bases and the J gene lost 1 base, with 6 bases spanning the gap. The CDR3 runs 13 residues. From germline, CDR1 is SGHNT and CDR2 YYREEE (reference sequence). CDR3 loop: CASSFTENTEAFF. The CDR3 DNA sequence: TGTGCCAGCAGCTTCACAGAGAACACTGAAGCTTTCTTT.

In its sample, this clonotype was seen a few times. This sequence joins TRBV2 and TRBJ1-5; weak D call: TRBD1 (6 bases). V was trimmed by 4 bases and J by 5 bases, leaving 6 bases between them. Germline V gives CDR1 SNHLY, CDR2 FYNNEI. The CDR3 has 12 residues. CDR3 region: CASSGTDQPQHF. In DNA, the CDR3 is TGTGCCAGCAGTGGGACAGATCAGCCCCAGCATTTT. The full variable domain, in which reference TRBV2 and TRBJ1-5 provide the parts outside the CDR3, is EPEVTQTPSHQVTQMGQEVILRCVPISNHLYFYWYRQILGQKVEFLVSFYNNEISEKSEIFDDQFSVERPDGSNFTLKIRSTKLEDSAMYFCASSGTDQPQHFGDGTRLSIL.

The CDR3 here is CASSLGSGRAVEQFF. The CDR3 DNA reads as TGTGCCAGCAGCTTGGGTAGCGGGAGGGCGGTTGAGCAGTTCTTC. This chain uses TRBV7-3 with TRBJ2-1, with 11 nucleotides matching TRBD2. Germline lookup yields CDR1 SGHTA and CDR2 FQGTGA. This CDR3 contains 15 residues. The junction had 7 bases not matched to a gene; V was cut back by 3 bases and J by 9 bases.

Many counts were recorded for this clonotype. The chain is built from TRBV29-1 and TRBJ2-3; D is possibly TRBD2 (7 bases). The CDR3 has 13 amino acids. Trimming shortened V by 3 bases and J by 4 bases, and 11 bases separated the two germline ends. Per the germline V gene, CDR1 is SQVTM and CDR2 is ANQGSEA. In nucleotides, the CDR3 is TGCAGCGTTGACGGGGGGCCGGCAGATACGCAGTATTTT. It codes for CSVDGGPADTQYF.

This sequence joins TRBV6-2 or TRBV6-3 and TRBJ1-1, with D perhaps matching TRBD1 (5 bases). CDR1 is MNHEY and CDR2 is SVGEGT in the germline V gene. V was clipped by 0 bases and J by 3 bases, with 14 bases between them. This CDR3 comprises 16 residues. The DNA for the CDR3 is TGTGCCAGCAGTTACTCGAGGGGTGATGGAGACACTGAAGCTTTCTTT. Residues: CASSYSRGDGDTEAFF.

Ten or more counts support this clonotype. V and J are TRBV29-1 and TRBJ1-1, with TRBD1 matching 9 bases. CDR1 and CDR2 (germline): SQVTM, ANQGSEA. The CDR3 length is 13 residues. J gave up 2 bases and V 7 bases, and 5 bases lay outside the gene matches. CDR3 sequence reads: CSADRGRNTEAFF. DNA of the CDR3: TGCAGCGCGGACAGGGGTCGTAACACTGAAGCTTTCTTT.

This clonotype was found many times. The chain recombines TRBV20-1 with TRBJ1-5, with D possibly being TRBD1 (6 bases). Trimming shortened V by 3 bases and J by 6 bases, and 21 bases separated the two germline ends. Germline CDR1 and CDR2: DFQATT and SNEGSKA (reference sequence). This CDR3 spans 16 amino acids. CDR3 sequence reads: CSASPRERGDVQPQHF. The CDR3, as DNA: TGCAGTGCTAGCCCCCGAGAAAGGGGGGATGTTCAGCCCCAGCATTTT.

This clonotype occurred many times. The rearrangement joins TRBV2 to TRBJ1-5; tentative D call: TRBD1 (6 bases). Trimming removed 8 bases from V and 7 bases from J, with 15 bases in between. From germline, CDR1 is SNHLY and CDR2 FYNNEI. The CDR3 extends over 13 amino acids. The CDR3 nucleotides read TGTGCCAGCCAGGGGCAGGAGGGACAGCCCCAGCATTTT. It translates to CASQGQEGQPQHF.

The CDR3 DNA sequence: TGTGCCTGGAGTTCGACTAGGACCGGGGAGCTGTTTTTT. Protein: CAWSSTRTGELFF. This rearrangement joins TRBV30 to TRBJ2-2; weak D call: TRBD2 (6 bases). Germline CDR1 GTSNPN, CDR2 SVGIG (reference sequence). Trimming cost V 2 bases and J 5 bases, with 9 bases left between them. The CDR3 totals 13 residues.

This clonotype was counted many times. This chain connects TRBV28 to TRBJ2-2; 10 bases match TRBD1. The V segment lost 6 bases and the J segment 7 bases; nucleotides outside the gene matches: 5. From germline, CDR1 is MDHEN and CDR2 SYDVKM. The CDR3 extends over 14 amino acids. CDR3 sequence: CASSGQGGSGELFF. The DNA for the CDR3 is TGTGCCAGCAGCGGACAGGGGGGGAGCGGGGAGCTGTTTTTT.

This clonotype has only a few counts. The chain employs TRBV25-1 and TRBJ2-1; 14 bases agree with TRBD2. This CDR3 has 15 amino acids. The germline CDR1 and CDR2 sequences are MGHDK and SYGVNS. With V trimmed by 8 bases and J by 8 bases, 8 bases remained unmatched. CDR3 sequence: CASHPGTSGRDEQFF. CDR3 nucleotide sequence: TGTGCCAGCCACCCCGGGACTAGCGGGAGAGATGAGCAGTTCTTC.

This clonotype was counted ten times or more. The chain has TRBV18 and TRBJ1-2, with TRBD1 as a possible D gene (5 bases). The CDR3 contains 15 residues. Trimming removed 0 bases at V and 5 bases at J, with 13 bases between. The V gene's germline CDR1 is KGHSH and CDR2 LQKENI. This CDR3 reads CASSPPGPITYGYTF. The CDR3 region has the DNA TGTGCCAGCTCACCACCGGGACCGATCACTTATGGCTACACCTTC.

This clonotype came up many times. V is TRBV10-3 and J is TRBJ1-2; 9 bases line up with TRBD1. The V and J ends lost 7 bases and 6 bases, in that order; junction bases with no gene match: 15. The CDR3 runs 16 residues. Germline loops: CDR1 ENHRY, CDR2 SYGVKD. DNA of the CDR3: TGTGCCATCACCCGGGACAGGGAGGTTTGGAGCGATGGCTACACCTTC. It specifies CAITRDREVWSDGYTF.

In this sample, this clonotype turned up many times. The chain uses TRBV20-1 and TRBJ1-1; D gene uncertain. This CDR3 contains 14 residues. From germline, CDR1 is DFQATT and CDR2 SNEGSKA (reference sequence). The ends were cut back, 1 base at V and 1 base at J, with 10 bases in the middle. The CDR3 sequence is CSARAGSQNTEAFF. Here the CDR3 DNA reads TGCAGTGCTAGAGCCGGCAGCCAGAACACTGAAGCTTTCTTT.

There are a few counts of this clonotype. J is TRBJ2-2 and V is TRBV7-9, with D perhaps TRBD2 (6 bases). Germline assignment: CDR1 SEHNR and CDR2 FQNEAQ (reference sequence). The CDR3 is made up of 13 amino acids. Deletions cut 1 base from V and 16 bases from J, with 16 bases between. CDR3 region: CASSLDGGTPPFF. The CDR3 coding sequence is TGTGCCAGCAGCTTAGATGGCGGGACCCCCCCGTTTTTT. Supplemented by reference TRBV7-9 and TRBJ2-2, the full variable domain reads DTGVSQNPRHKITKRGQNVTFRCDPISEHNRLYWYRQTLGQGPEFLTYFQNEAQLEKSRLLSDRFSAERPKGSFSTLEIQRTEQGDSAMYLCASSLDGGTPPFFGEGSRLTVL.

This clonotype was counted only a few times. The V and J genes are TRBV7-9 and TRBJ1-5; D unclear. Deletions cut 0 bases from V and 7 bases from J, with 7 bases between. CDR3 size: 13 residues. The germline gives CDR1 SEHNR, CDR2 FQNEAQ (reference sequence). Written as DNA, the CDR3 is TGTGCCAGCAGCTTAGCCGGGCCCCAGCCCCAGCATTTT. Translated, it gives CASSLAGPQPQHF.

This clonotype came up many times. The V and J genes are TRBV2 and TRBJ1-1; 7 bases map to TRBD1. V was pared by 7 bases and J by 0 bases, with 5 bases of the junction left unmatched. Germline CDR1 SNHLY, CDR2 FYNNEI. This CDR3 has 14 residues. CDR3 in amino acids: CASIGQVMNTEAFF. Written as DNA, the CDR3 is TGTGCCAGCATTGGACAGGTCATGAACACTGAAGCTTTCTTT.

V and J are TRBV30 and TRBJ2-7; D gene uncertain. Germline loops: CDR1 GTSNPN, CDR2 SVGIG (reference sequence). The CDR3 runs to 12 residues. V lost 3 bases and J 3 bases, leaving 9 bases between the germline ends. The CDR3 nucleotides are TGTGCCTGGAGAGGACGGAACTACGAGCAGTACTTC. It is translated as CAWRGRNYEQYF.

This clonotype was counted many times. This chain connects TRBV29-1 to TRBJ1-1; 7 bases line up with TRBD1. The CDR3 covers 13 residues. Trimming took 7 bases from V and 0 from J; bases not matched to a gene: 5. The germline gives CDR1 SQVTM, CDR2 ANQGSEA. CDR3 sequence reads: CSARQGVNTEAFF. In DNA, the CDR3 is TGCAGCGCACGACAGGGAGTGAACACTGAAGCTTTCTTT.

This clonotype was counted ten times or more. The V call is TRBV20-1, the J call TRBJ2-1, with 7 positions matching TRBD2. This CDR3 spans 14 amino acids. Per germline, CDR1 DFQATT and CDR2 SNEGSKA (reference sequence). V dropped 6 bases and J dropped 4; count of bases not matched to a gene: 9. This CDR3 is CSAPGEGSYNEQFF. Here the CDR3 DNA reads TGCAGTGCACCTGGGGAGGGGTCGTACAATGAGCAGTTCTTC.

This clonotype was counted many times. This chain uses TRBV12-3 or TRBV12-4 with TRBJ2-3; D is perhaps TRBD1 (5 bases). Trimming left V 3 bases short and J 1 base short, with 8 bases between. The CDR3 is 14 residues long. The CDR3 protein is CASSLLQGTDTQYF. The CDR3 nucleotides are TGTGCCAGCAGTTTGTTACAGGGCACAGATACGCAGTATTTT.

This clonotype was recorded many times. CDR3: CASSETGDEAFF. Here the CDR3 DNA reads TGTGCCAGCAGTGAAACAGGGGATGAAGCTTTCTTT. This chain connects TRBV2 to TRBJ1-1; TRBD1 aligns across 7 bases. CDR3 length: 12 amino acids. The junction had 1 base not matched to a gene; V was cut back by 2 bases and J by 7 bases. From germline, CDR1 is SNHLY and CDR2 FYNNEI.

This clonotype was found many times. The chain carries TRBV29-1 and TRBJ1-1, with D possibly TRBD1 on 5 matching bases. The V and J ends lost 7 bases and 2 bases respectively, with 11 bases between them. CDR3 length: 12 amino acids. Germline assignment: CDR1 SQVTM and CDR2 ANQGSEA. CDR3 DNA sequence: TGCAGCGCACCGACAGAAAACACTGAAGCTTTCTTT. Translated, it gives CSAPTENTEAFF.

In this sample, this clonotype turned up a few times. The rearrangement joins TRBV29-1 to TRBJ2-1; D is uncertain. CDR1 is SQVTM, CDR2 ANQGSEA, per germline. V lost 3 bases to trimming and J lost 4 bases, with 7 bases between them. CDR3 length: 12 amino acids. CDR3 residues: CSVEVRYNEQFF. The CDR3 coding sequence is TGCAGCGTTGAGGTGAGATACAATGAGCAGTTCTTC.

This clonotype was detected many times. This chain connects TRBV15 to TRBJ1-3; D unresolved. CDR1 is LNHNV and CDR2 is YYDKDF in the germline V gene (reference sequence). The CDR3 has 13 residues. Trimming removed 4 bases at V and 1 base at J, with 5 bases between. CDR3 in amino acids: CATSITSGNTIYF. The DNA of the CDR3 is TGTGCCACCAGCATTACATCTGGAAACACCATATATTTT.

V and J are TRBV12-3 or TRBV12-4 and TRBJ2-7, with D perhaps TRBD1 (5 bases). The CDR3 loop spans 14 amino acids. The V end was cut by 2 bases, the J end by 2 bases, with 10 bases between. The CDR3 DNA follows: TGTGCCAGCAGTTTAACAGGCGCCACCTACGAGCAGTACTTC. Translating it yields CASSLTGATYEQYF.

This clonotype was detected many times. Since the CDR3 does not end with the conserved phenylalanine or tryptophan, this likely comes from a read error. The chain recombines TRBV7-6 with TRBJ1-5, with a possible D match to TRBD1 (6 bases). The CDR3 covers 15 residues. Deletions cut 5 bases from V and 5 bases from J, with 16 bases between. Germline values: CDR1 SGHVS, CDR2 FNYEAQ. CDR3 in amino acids: CASSANGGPHQPQHS. CDR3 sequence (DNA): TGTGCCAGCAGCGCTAATGGGGGGCCTCATCAGCCCCAGCATTCT.